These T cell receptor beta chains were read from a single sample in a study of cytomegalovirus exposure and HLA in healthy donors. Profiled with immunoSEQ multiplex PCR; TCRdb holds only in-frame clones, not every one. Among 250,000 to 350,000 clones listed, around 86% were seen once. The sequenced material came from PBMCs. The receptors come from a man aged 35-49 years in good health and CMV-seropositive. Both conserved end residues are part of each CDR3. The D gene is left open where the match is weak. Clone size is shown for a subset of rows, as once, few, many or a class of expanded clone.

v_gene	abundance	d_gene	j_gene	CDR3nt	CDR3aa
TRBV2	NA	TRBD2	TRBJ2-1	TGTGCCAGCGGGGGGACTACCAAATGGGGGAGTGAGCAGTTCTTC	CASGGTTKWGSEQFF
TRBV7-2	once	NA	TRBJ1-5	TGTGCCAGCAGCCGCGGACAGAATCAGCCCCAGCATTTT	CASSRGQNQPQHF
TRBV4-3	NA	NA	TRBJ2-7	TGCGCCAGCAGCCAAGATATTGAGGGGGCCTACGAGCAGTACTTC	CASSQDIEGAYEQYF
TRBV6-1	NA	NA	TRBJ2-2	TGTGCCAGCAGTGAAGCGATGGGGGGGCTAAACACCGGGGAGCTGTTTTTT	CASSEAMGGLNTGELFF
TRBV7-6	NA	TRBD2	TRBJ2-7	TGTGCCAGCAGCTTAGGTCCTAGCGGGAGTTCATACGAGCAGTACTTC	CASSLGPSGSSYEQYF
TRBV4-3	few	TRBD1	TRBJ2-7	TGCGCCAGCAGCCAGCGGACAGGGGGCTCCTACGAGCAGTACTTC	CASSQRTGGSYEQYF
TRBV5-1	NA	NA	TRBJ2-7	TGCGCCAGCAGCTCAGCCGGGACAAACTCCTACGAGCAGTACTTC	CASSSAGTNSYEQYF
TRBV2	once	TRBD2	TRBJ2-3	TGTGCCAGCAGTGCGGTAGTAGCGGGATCCACAGATACGCAGTATTTT	CASSAVVAGSTDTQYF
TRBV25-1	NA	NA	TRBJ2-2	TGTGCCAGCAGTGAATATCCCGTGGGGGAGCTGTTTTTT	CASSEYPVGELFF
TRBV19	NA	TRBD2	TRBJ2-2	TGTGCCAGTAGGACTAGCGGGAGGTGGAGTACCGGGGAGCTGTTTTTT	CASRTSGRWSTGELFF
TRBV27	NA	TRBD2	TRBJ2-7	TGTGCCAGCAGTGCTGTTAGCGGGAGGAGCTCCTACGAGCAGTACTTC	CASSAVSGRSSYEQYF
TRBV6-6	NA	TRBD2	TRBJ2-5	TGTGCCAGCAGTTACGGGGGGGGGAGGGTGACCCAGTACTTC	CASSYGGGRVTQYF
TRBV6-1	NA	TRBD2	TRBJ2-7	TGTGCCAGCAGAACAGGGACTAGCGGGAGCTACGAGCAGTACTTC	CASRTGTSGSYEQYF
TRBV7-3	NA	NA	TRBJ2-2	TGTGCCAGCAGCGCACAACGCCTTCAGGGAAGGGGCACCGGGGAGCTGTTTTTT	CASSAQRLQGRGTGELFF
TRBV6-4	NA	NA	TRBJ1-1	TGTGCCAGCAGTGACTCCCGGACAGATGAAGCTTTCTTT	CASSDSRTDEAFF
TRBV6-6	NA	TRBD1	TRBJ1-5	TGTGCCAGCAGGGAAACAGGGGGGAGCAATCAGCCCCAGCATTTT	CASRETGGSNQPQHF
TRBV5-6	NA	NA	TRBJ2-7	TGCGCCAGCACTCGGACTCCGAGCTCCTACGAGCAGTACTTC	CASTRTPSSYEQYF
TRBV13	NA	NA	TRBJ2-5	TGTGCCAGCAGCTTACAGCAAGAGACCCAGTACTTC	CASSLQQETQYF
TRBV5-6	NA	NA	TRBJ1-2	TGTGCCAGCAGCTTTAGAGGAGACTATGGCTACACCTTC	CASSFRGDYGYTF
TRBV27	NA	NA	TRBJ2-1	TGTGCCAGCAAAAGCAGCGGTAGCTCCTACAATGAGCAGTTCTTC	CASKSSGSSYNEQFF
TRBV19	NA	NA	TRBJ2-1	TGTGCCAGTAAAACTAGCCCCCAATACAATGAGCAGTTCTTC	CASKTSPQYNEQFF
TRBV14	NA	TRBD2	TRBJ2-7	TGTGCCAGCAGCCAAGAACGGGCTAGCGGGAGTCATTTC	CASSQERASGSHF
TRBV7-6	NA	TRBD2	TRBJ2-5	TGTGCCAGCATCCGGGGGGGGCAGGGTCCATTACGAGAGACCCAGTACTTC	CASIRGGQGPLRETQYF
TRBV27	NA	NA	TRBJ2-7	TGTGCCAGCAGTTTAGGAGGGGGGGGTAATGGCTACGAGCAGTACTTC	CASSLGGGGNGYEQYF